Listed below are T cell receptor beta chains from one sample, sequenced in a study of blood T cell repertoires in COVID-19. This table comes from immunoSEQ multiplex PCR, and its TCRdb copy is limited to in-frame clones, with some not included. The profile covers about 250,000 clones, with roughly 77% appearing a single time and 2.5% to 4% taken by the ten largest. Sequences were obtained from peripheral blood. The source is a woman of 80 years or more with acute or convalescent COVID-19. The CDR3 runs from the conserved cysteine through the conserved F or W. Fields, in order: clone size, V gene, D gene, J gene, CDR3 DNA, CDR3 protein. The D gene is left open where the match is weak. Part of the rows lack a size; the others show once, few, many or a class for expanded clones.

once,TRBV6-5,NA,TRBJ1-6,TGTGCCAGCGGGGTAACAGGGTTTAATTCACCCCTCCACTTT,CASGVTGFNSPLHF
NA,TRBV19,NA,TRBJ1-2,TGTGCCAGTAGTTCGGCACAGGGCGTAACTGGCTACACCTTC,CASSSAQGVTGYTF
NA,TRBV6-5,NA,TRBJ1-3,TGTGCCAGCAGAACACGGAGCTCTGGAAACACCATATATTTT,CASRTRSSGNTIYF
few,TRBV6-1,NA,TRBJ2-7,TGTGCCAGCAGTGAAATGAGAACCTACGAGCAGTACTTC,CASSEMRTYEQYF
NA,TRBV6-5,NA,TRBJ1-2,TGTGCCAGCAGTTATGGAGATCACTACACCTTC,CASSYGDHYTF
NA,TRBV2,TRBD1,TRBJ1-2,TGTGCCAGCAGAGAATCAACAGGGGGTGGCTACACCTTC,CASRESTGGGYTF
NA,TRBV19,NA,TRBJ2-5,TGTGCCTCGGGGACAAGGAAAGAGACCCAGTACTTC,CASGTRKETQYF
NA,TRBV11-1,TRBD1,TRBJ1-2,TGTGCCAGCAGCCCCGGGACAGACTATGGCTACACCTTC,CASSPGTDYGYTF
NA,TRBV5-1,TRBD1,TRBJ1-2,TGCGCCAGCAGCCTAGACGGAGAAAGCGACAGGGTCTATGGCTACACCTTC,CASSLDGESDRVYGYTF
NA,TRBV5-1,TRBD1,TRBJ2-2,TGCGCCAGCAGCCCCTCGGGACAGGATAACACCGGGGAGCTGTTTTTT,CASSPSGQDNTGELFF
NA,TRBV5-1,TRBD1,TRBJ1-1,TGCGCCAGCAGCCGACAGGGTATTGGCACTGAAGCTTTCTTT,CASSRQGIGTEAFF
few,TRBV19,NA,TRBJ2-3,TGTGCCAGTAGTATAGATGGGATGAGTAGGGGTACAGATACGCAGTATTTT,CASSIDGMSRGTDTQYF
NA,TRBV10-3,TRBD2,TRBJ2-1,TGTGCCATCAGTGAGTCCGGGGGGAACTACAATGAGCAGTTCTTC,CAISESGGNYNEQFF
NA,TRBV10-3,TRBD2,TRBJ2-7,TGTGCCATCAGCGATAGCGGGAGGGCCTACGAGCAGTACTTC,CAISDSGRAYEQYF
NA,TRBV20-1,NA,TRBJ1-1,TGCAGTGCTAGTCTGGGGGGGAACACTGAAGCTTTCTTT,CSASLGGNTEAFF
NA,TRBV5-1,TRBD1,TRBJ2-7,TGCGCCAGCAGCGCGGGACAGGGGGGAAGGTACGGCGAGCAGTACTTC,CASSAGQGGRYGEQYF
NA,TRBV19,TRBD1,TRBJ2-2,TGTGCCAGTAGCTGGGGACAGGGAATCGGCGGGGAGCTGTTTTTT,CASSWGQGIGGELFF